This TCR beta chain comes out of a study of Tregs in tolerant kidney transplant recipients (dated by TCRdb to the late 2010s). Study-wide context: The transplants used related donors with nonmyeloablative bone marrow transplantation, and mixed chimerism in the human trials was transient. Before combined kidney and bone marrow transplantation, this study identified donor-specific regulatory T cells using TCRbeta sequencing and then followed those same cells after transplant. The investigation overall reported the following: In tolerant patients, donor-specific Tregs expanded more than Tregs overall, which suggests antigen-driven rather than nonspecific expansion. Biological reproducibility was not directly addressed, though technical replication error appeared minimal. Expanding Tregs with activated donor B cells appeared to identify the most biologically relevant and donor-specific TCRbeta repertoire. For some patients the PCR primers changed over time, which made it impossible to compare the samples from those patients at the nucleotide level. Because only a small number of patients were included, the study had limitations, and the results will need to be validated in larger populations as well as under other immunosuppression protocols.

In the germline V gene, CDR1 corresponds to MDHEN and CDR2 to SYDVKM. The CDR3 goes from the cysteine to the phenylalanine over 15 residues. Kept here is only the CDR3 DNA, which spans 45 bases and is read in frame from base 1. V lost 10 bases and J lost 3 bases; the stretch between them is 21 bases long. The sample's time point label, in plain terms: blood sample drawn before combined kidney and bone marrow transplant. Thawed PBMCs were FACS-sorted into unstimulated Tregs (CD4+CD25+CD127-), CD4+ non-Tregs (CD4+CD25-), CD4 cells and CD8 cells. Several combined kidney and bone marrow transplant recipients from the ITN036ST trial were included as patients, and samples were available only from these trial subjects. Healthy control blood was processed to PBMCs by Ficoll density gradient and cryopreserved, and patient PBMCs were collected before and after transplant. A note on this clone: The antigen it recognizes is unknown. Base qualities were left out, and no much larger clone turns up one base away.

For TCRbeta CDR3 sequencing, genomic DNA from the sorted cells was extracted using the QIAGEN DNeasy Blood and Tissue Kit. Through immunoSEQ, high-throughput TCRbeta CDR3 sequencing was done commercially, including PCR amplification with internal controls and bias correction. Per the original workflow: Unique productive TCRbeta sequences were defined by CDR3 nucleotide sequence where primers matched, and otherwise by CDR3 amino acid sequence together with Vbeta and Jbeta genes. To correct sorting error, sequences shared between sorted populations at a frequency ratio of 2:1 or less were removed; the rest were assigned to the higher population. A sequence was defined as donor-reactive if the sequence was expanded at least 5-fold in CFSE-low cells compared with unstimulated cells and had a frequency of at least 0.01% in CFSE-low cells. Repertoire divergence was quantified by Jensen-Shannon divergence using the top 100 TCRbeta sequences ranked by frequency. When a sample had multiple sequencing runs, each run was corrected for sorting error separately and the runs were then pooled. Held by TCRdb, this immuneACCESS table contains in-frame sequences only and omits some clones. Under half of the omission traces to an unresolved V gene where checked; the cause of the rest is unknown. That table supplies the V and J calls and clone size; D and trimming were determined from the DNA. Across this sample there are around 77,000 clones, with more than 95% seen only once. 0.55% to 0.6% of the sample rests with the top ten.

The chain is encoded by TRBV28 joined to TRBJ1-1; 6 matching bases give a weak D call of TRBD1. The receptor's source is a human donor who received a combined kidney and bone marrow transplant. Sample: CD4+ T cells from blood, taken before the transplant. The CDR3 is CATSRDRPGDTEAFF. The nucleotide sequence is TGTGCCACGTCCCGAGACAGGCCCGGAGACACTGAAGCTTTCTTT.